This T cell receptor beta chain emerged from a study of T cells after yellow fever vaccination. 5'RACE template switching added a universal primer site and UMIs to TCR cDNA. TCRdb re-derived calls from the 5' RACE reads in MiXCR, one entry per CDR3 protein. The sample yields approximately 160,000 distinct CDR3 sequences, 9.3% seen once. Broader study findings: Weaker overall, the secondary response nonetheless peaked faster (day 5 versus 15). A large majority of primary-vaccination clones showed up again after the booster (about 97% CD4, 88% CD8). Overlap between CD4 and CD8 compartments was detected for a small share of clonotypes.

This clonotype was observed many times. The antigen remains undetermined. This CDR3 is 12 amino acids long. With 4 bases removed from V and 3 bases from J, the gap between germline ends came to 6 bases. The chain is built from TRBV23-1 and TRBJ2-5; D not certain. TRBV23-1 is classed as an ORF, of uncertain function. This receptor was identified in a man aged 18 to 29 who received the YFV17D yellow fever vaccine. Sequenced material: CD8+ T cells sorted from PBMCs, taken 45 days after the yellow fever booster vaccination. The CDR3 loop reads CASSLSEETQYF. The CDR3 nucleotides are TGCGCCAGCAGTCTGTCGGAAGAGACCCAGTACTTC.